These T cell receptor beta chains were read from a single sample in a study of regulatory T cells in long-lasting Graves disease. TCRdb processed the multiplex PCR reads anew with MiXCR; each CDR3 protein has one entry. The sample shows 420,000 or so distinct CDR3 sequences, 15% to 20% of them seen only once. These same records also appear under a second study, on T cells in Graves' hyperthyroidism and ophthalmopathy.

The sample consisted of peripheral blood mononuclear cells (PBMCs), taken at new diagnosis, from a patient treated with antithyroid drugs. Source of these receptors: a woman aged 18-29 years with Graves disease. The CDR3 runs from the conserved cysteine through the conserved F or W. Fields, in order: clone size, V gene, D gene, J gene, CDR3 protein, CDR3 DNA. The D gene is left open where the match is weak. Not all rows give a size; the values are once, few, many and, for expanded clones, a class.

clone size: few
V gene: TRBV20-1
D gene: TRBD2
J gene: TRBJ2-7
CDR3 protein: CSPGTSGFYEQYF
CDR3 DNA: TGCAGTCCGGGGACTAGCGGGTTCTACGAGCAGTACTTC

clone size: -
V gene: TRBV7-2
D gene: -
J gene: TRBJ2-3
CDR3 protein: CASSVPYTDTQYF
CDR3 DNA: TGTGCCAGCAGTGTGCCATACACAGATACGCAGTATTTT

clone size: few
V gene: TRBV12-3/TRBV12-4
D gene: -
J gene: TRBJ1-5
CDR3 protein: CASSLGGGSQPQHF
CDR3 DNA: TGTGCCAGCAGTTTAGGTGGGGGGAGCCAGCCCCAGCATTTT

clone size: -
V gene: TRBV29-1
D gene: TRBD1
J gene: TRBJ2-5
CDR3 protein: CSVSTIGQGQETQYF
CDR3 DNA: TGCAGCGTTTCGACCATTGGACAGGGTCAAGAGACCCAGTACTTC

clone size: -
V gene: TRBV20-1
D gene: TRBD2
J gene: TRBJ2-1
CDR3 protein: CSAVWLGGEYNEQFF
CDR3 DNA: TGCAGTGCTGTATGGCTGGGGGGGGAATACAATGAGCAGTTCTTC

clone size: few
V gene: TRBV7-2
D gene: -
J gene: TRBJ1-5
CDR3 protein: CASSEERRLGQPQHF
CDR3 DNA: TGTGCCAGCAGCGAGGAGCGACGTTTAGGTCAGCCCCAGCATTTT

clone size: -
V gene: TRBV9
D gene: -
J gene: TRBJ2-1
CDR3 protein: CASSVAEGSSEQFF
CDR3 DNA: TGTGCCAGCAGCGTAGCGGAGGGGTCTAGTGAGCAGTTCTTC

clone size: few
V gene: TRBV7-2
D gene: TRBD1
J gene: TRBJ2-7
CDR3 protein: CASSLGSGTGYEQYF
CDR3 DNA: TGTGCCAGCAGCTTAGGGAGTGGGACAGGGTACGAGCAGTACTTC

clone size: many
V gene: TRBV6-2/TRBV6-3
D gene: -
J gene: TRBJ2-7
CDR3 protein: CASRTEYGDVGYEQYF
CDR3 DNA: TGTGCCAGCAGGACGGAATATGGAGATGTAGGCTACGAGCAGTACTTC

clone size: few
V gene: TRBV19
D gene: -
J gene: TRBJ2-7
CDR3 protein: CASSPLLGTDPYEQYF
CDR3 DNA: TGTGCCAGTAGCCCCCTCCTCGGGACTGATCCCTACGAGCAGTACTTC

clone size: many
V gene: TRBV7-9
D gene: -
J gene: TRBJ2-1
CDR3 protein: CASSLRPMSSYNEQFF
CDR3 DNA: TGTGCCAGCAGCTTAAGGCCCATGAGCTCCTACAATGAGCAGTTCTTC

clone size: many
V gene: TRBV28
D gene: TRBD2
J gene: TRBJ2-7
CDR3 protein: CASKNAGLAGPSSYEQYF
CDR3 DNA: TGTGCCAGCAAAAACGCGGGACTAGCGGGCCCTAGCTCCTACGAGCAGTACTTC

clone size: few
V gene: TRBV10-3
D gene: -
J gene: TRBJ1-3
CDR3 protein: CATNDRTSGNTIYF
CDR3 DNA: TGTGCCACAAATGACAGGACCTCTGGAAACACCATATATTTT

clone size: few
V gene: TRBV2
D gene: -
J gene: TRBJ2-4
CDR3 protein: CASAGLGLAKNIQYF
CDR3 DNA: TGTGCCAGCGCAGGCCTTGGGCTAGCCAAAAACATTCAGTACTTC

clone size: many
V gene: TRBV12-3/TRBV12-4
D gene: -
J gene: TRBJ2-7
CDR3 protein: CASSLGRQTDSYEQYF
CDR3 DNA: TGTGCCAGCAGTTTGGGTCGGCAGACTGACTCCTACGAGCAGTACTTC

clone size: -
V gene: TRBV4-1
D gene: -
J gene: TRBJ1-4
CDR3 protein: CASSQVGLKRSSFEKLFF
CDR3 DNA: TGCGCCAGCAGCCAAGTGGGTCTTAAGAGAAGCTCTTTTGAAAAACTGTTTTTT

clone size: many
V gene: TRBV24-1
D gene: TRBD2
J gene: TRBJ2-3
CDR3 protein: CATSELAGGTDTQYF
CDR3 DNA: TGTGCCACCAGTGAATTAGCGGGCGGCACAGATACGCAGTATTTT